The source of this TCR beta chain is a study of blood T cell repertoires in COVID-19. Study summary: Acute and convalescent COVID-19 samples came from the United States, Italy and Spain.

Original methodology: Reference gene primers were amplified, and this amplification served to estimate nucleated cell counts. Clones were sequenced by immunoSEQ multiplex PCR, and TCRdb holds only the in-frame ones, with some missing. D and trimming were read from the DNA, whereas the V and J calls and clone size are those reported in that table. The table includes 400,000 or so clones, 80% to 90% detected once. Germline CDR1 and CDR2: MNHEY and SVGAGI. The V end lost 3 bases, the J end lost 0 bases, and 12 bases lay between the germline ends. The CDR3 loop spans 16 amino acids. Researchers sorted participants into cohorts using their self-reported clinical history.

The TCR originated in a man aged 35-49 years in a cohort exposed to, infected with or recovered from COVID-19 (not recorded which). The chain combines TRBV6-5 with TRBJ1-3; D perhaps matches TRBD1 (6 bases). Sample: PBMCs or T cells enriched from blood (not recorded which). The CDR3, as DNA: TGTGCCAGCAGTTATTATGGGGGCCCCTCTGGAAACACCATATATTTT. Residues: CASSYYGGPSGNTIYF.